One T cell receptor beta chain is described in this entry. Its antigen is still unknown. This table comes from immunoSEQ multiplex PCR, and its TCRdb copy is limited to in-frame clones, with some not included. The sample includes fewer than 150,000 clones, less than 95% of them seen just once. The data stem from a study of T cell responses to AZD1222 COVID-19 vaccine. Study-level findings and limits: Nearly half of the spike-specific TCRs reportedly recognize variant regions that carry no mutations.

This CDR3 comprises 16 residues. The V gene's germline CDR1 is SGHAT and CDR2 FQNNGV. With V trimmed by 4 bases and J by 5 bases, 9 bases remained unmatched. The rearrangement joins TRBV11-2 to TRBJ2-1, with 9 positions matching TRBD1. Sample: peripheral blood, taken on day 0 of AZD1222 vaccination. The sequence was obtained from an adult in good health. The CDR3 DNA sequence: TGTGCCAGCAGCTCCTATGGACAGGGGCTAAACAATGAGCAGTTCTTC. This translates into CASSSYGQGLNNEQFF. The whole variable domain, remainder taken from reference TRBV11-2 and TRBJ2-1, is EAGVAQSPRYKIIEKRQSVAFWCNPISGHATLYWYQQILGQGPKLLIQFQNNGVVDDSQLPKDRFSAERLKGVDSTLKIQPAKLEDSAVYLCASSSYGQGLNNEQFFGPGTRLTVL.